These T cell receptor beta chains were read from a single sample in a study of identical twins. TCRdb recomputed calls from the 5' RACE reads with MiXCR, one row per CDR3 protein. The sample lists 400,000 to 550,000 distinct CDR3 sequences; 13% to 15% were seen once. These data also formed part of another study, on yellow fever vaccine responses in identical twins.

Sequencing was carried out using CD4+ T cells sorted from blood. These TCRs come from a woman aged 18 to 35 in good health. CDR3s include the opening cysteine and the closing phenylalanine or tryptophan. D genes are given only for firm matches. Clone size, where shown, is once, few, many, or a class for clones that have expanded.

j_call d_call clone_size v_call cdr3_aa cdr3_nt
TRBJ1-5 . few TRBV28 CASSFRGLSNQPQHF TGTGCCAGCAGTTTTAGGGGGTTAAGCAATCAGCCCCAGCATTTT
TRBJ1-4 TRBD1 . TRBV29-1 CSALRTGGGEKLFF TGCAGCGCTCTCCGGACAGGGGGTGGTGAAAAACTGTTTTTT
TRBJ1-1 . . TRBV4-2 CASSQGFSGGPPNTEAFF TGTGCCAGCAGCCAAGGGTTTTCGGGGGGCCCACCGAACACTGAAGCTTTCTTT
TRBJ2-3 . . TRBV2 CASSEMVGYSTDTQYF TGTGCCAGCAGTGAAATGGTGGGGTATAGCACAGATACGCAGTATTTT
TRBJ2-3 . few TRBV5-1 CASSLEGPPGGADTQYF TGCGCCAGCAGCTTGGAGGGACCCCCCGGTGGGGCAGATACGCAGTATTTT
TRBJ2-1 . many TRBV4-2 CASSQDPGFRPSNEQFF TGTGCCAGCAGCCAAGATCCGGGGTTTAGGCCGTCCAATGAGCAGTTCTTC
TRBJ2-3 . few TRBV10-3 CAISSGTLGSDTQYF TGTGCCATCAGCTCCGGGACTCTTGGGTCAGATACGCAGTATTTT
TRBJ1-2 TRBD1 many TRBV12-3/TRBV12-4 CASRTGTGGYTF TGTGCCAGCAGGACCGGGACAGGCGGCTACACCTTC
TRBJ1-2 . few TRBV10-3 CAISTGTNYGYTF TGTGCCATCAGCACAGGGACTAACTATGGCTACACCTTC
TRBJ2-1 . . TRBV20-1 CSARSVKAEYRYNEQFF TGCAGTGCTAGATCCGTCAAAGCGGAGTATCGCTACAATGAGCAGTTCTTC
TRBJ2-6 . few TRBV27 CASSLSNSYPGANVLTF TGTGCCAGCAGTTTATCGAACTCTTATCCTGGGGCCAACGTCCTGACTTTC
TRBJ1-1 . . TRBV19 CASSIRGDRTEAFF TGTGCCAGTAGTATCCGGGGGGATCGGACTGAAGCTTTCTTT
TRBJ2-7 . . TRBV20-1 CSARDPGGHSSYEQYF TGCAGTGCTAGAGATCCTGGGGGCCACAGCTCCTACGAGCAGTACTTC
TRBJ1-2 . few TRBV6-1 CASSSRGGWHGYTF TGTGCCAGCAGCTCCCGGGGAGGGTGGCATGGCTACACCTTC
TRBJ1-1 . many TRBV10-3 CAISESGIEAFF TGTGCCATCAGTGAGTCAGGTATTGAAGCTTTCTTT
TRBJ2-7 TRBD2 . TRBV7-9 CASSLQRREAFEQYF TGTGCCAGCAGCTTACAAAGACGGGAGGCTTTCGAGCAGTACTTC
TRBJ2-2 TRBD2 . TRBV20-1 CSARDPSGRDTGELFF TGCAGTGCTAGAGACCCTAGCGGGAGGGACACCGGGGAGCTGTTTTTT
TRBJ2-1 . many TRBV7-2 CASSSWERGEQFF TGTGCCAGCAGCTCATGGGAGCGTGGTGAGCAGTTCTTC
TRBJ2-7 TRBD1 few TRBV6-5 CASSYTRTGPYEQYF TGTGCCAGCAGTTACACACGGACAGGGCCCTACGAGCAGTACTTC
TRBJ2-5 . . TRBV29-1 CSVEEGETQYF TGCAGCGTTGAAGAAGGGGAGACCCAGTACTTC
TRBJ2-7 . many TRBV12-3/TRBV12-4 CASRGGYEQYF TGTGCCAGCAGAGGGGGATACGAGCAGTACTTC
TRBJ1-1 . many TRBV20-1 CSADGRGDTEAFF TGCAGTGCTGATGGACGGGGGGACACTGAAGCTTTCTTT
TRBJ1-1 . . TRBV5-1 CASSLFANTEAFF TGCGCCAGCAGCTTGTTCGCGAACACTGAAGCTTTCTTT
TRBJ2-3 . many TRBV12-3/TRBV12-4 CASSLKADTQYF TGTGCCAGCAGTTTAAAGGCGGATACGCAGTATTTT
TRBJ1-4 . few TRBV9 CASSVAHATNEKLFF TGTGCCAGCAGCGTAGCCCACGCAACTAATGAAAAACTGTTTTTT
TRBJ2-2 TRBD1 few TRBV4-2 CASRGQANTGELFF TGTGCCAGCAGGGGACAGGCGAACACCGGGGAGCTGTTTTTT
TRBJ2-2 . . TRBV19 CASSLSPGRSNTGELFF TGTGCCAGTAGTCTCTCCCCGGGACGGTCGAACACCGGGGAGCTGTTTTTT